This T cell receptor (beta chain) was profiled in a study of blood T cell repertoires in COVID-19. The wider study: From the United States, Italy and Spain came samples of acute and convalescent COVID-19. Sample material is recorded as cDNA or gDNA derived from T cells, B-cell-depleted T cells, or PBMCs.

Seattle-derived patients entered the study during active infection and were followed longitudinally. Authors' analysis steps: Reference gene primers were amplified, and this amplification served to estimate nucleated cell counts. The assay was immunoSEQ multiplex PCR, and TCRdb's table has in-frame clones only and misses some. V and J calls and clone size follow that table, whereas D and trimming were derived from the DNA. The sample carries some 200,000 clones, about 82% recorded once. V lost 0 bases to trimming and J lost 11 bases, with 14 bases between them. CDR1 is SGHKS and CDR2 is YYEKEE in the germline V gene (reference sequence). The CDR3 spans 13 residues.

Specimen: peripheral blood. The sequence was collected from a man in his sixties with COVID-19, enrolled during active disease. V gene TRBV5-5 combines with J gene TRBJ1-1; D uncertain. CDR3 sequence (DNA): TGTGCCAGCAGCTTGGAAGAGGTAATGGGTGCTTTCTTT. This encodes CASSLEEVMGAFF.